The present TCR beta chain was sequenced within a study of cytomegalovirus exposure and HLA in healthy donors. Study results and limitations: Serostatus for CMV was the only available immune exposure information. TCR beta V segments were, for the most part, productive about 87% or about 30% of the time in an earlier analysis.

Notes on this clone: Its specificity is not known.

It was with 60 Vbeta and 13 Jbeta primers that the PCR ran. The method was immunoSEQ multiplex PCR; TCRdb's version includes in-frame clones alone and lacks a portion of them. The repertoire consists of about 130,000 clones, with 65% to 85% occurring once and the leading ten covering approximately 1.7%. This CDR3 contains 13 residues. The V end was cut by 6 bases, the J end by 0 bases, with 8 bases between. Looked up from germline, CDR1 is MNHEY and CDR2 is SMNVEV (reference sequence). This clonotype was sampled from a woman aged 40 to 49 in good health and CMV-seronegative. This rearrangement joins TRBV27 to TRBJ1-1; possibly TRBD1 for D (5 bases). What was sequenced was PBMCs. The CDR3, as DNA: TGTGCCAGCAGGGGACTTTTGAACACTGAAGCTTTCTTT. Residues: CASRGLLNTEAFF.